This T cell receptor (beta chain) appears in the sequencing data of a study of cytomegalovirus exposure and HLA in healthy donors. The PCR used 60 Vbeta and 13 Jbeta primers. Assay used: immunoSEQ multiplex PCR; TCRdb lists only in-frame clones, some missing. Here the sample spans roughly 130,000 clones, around 83% being singletons. Germline assignment: CDR1 LNHDA and CDR2 SQIVND (reference sequence). V dropped 3 bases and J dropped 3; count of bases not matched to a gene: 4. The CDR3 length is 15 residues. About this clone itself: Its antigen remains unknown.

Study-level findings and limits: After further analysis at a later stage, around 17,000 TCR beta sequences were associated with HLA alleles at 0.05 false discovery rate. Specific recognition of CMV antigens was confirmed in vitro for a few chains (all CMV-associated). According to the study, around 160 TCR beta chains were cytomegalovirus-associated.

The sequence came from a girl aged 2-10 years in good health and CMV-seronegative. The chain recombines TRBV19 with TRBJ2-7, with 11 nucleotides matching TRBD1. The sequencing input was PBMCs. CDR3 amino acids: CASSIPGQGDYEQYF. CDR3 sequence (DNA): TGTGCCAGTAGTATCCCGGGACAGGGGGACTACGAGCAGTACTTC.